One sample yielded the 27 T cell receptor beta chains listed below, sequenced in a study of CD8 T cells in ankylosing spondylitis. Study findings and constraints: What appeared characteristic of ankylosing spondylitis blood was a TCR beta motif of eight or nine highly homologous variants.

Each CDR3 protein is one row after TCRdb ran MiXCR on the 5' RACE reads. The data hold about 460,000 distinct CDR3 sequences, with about 5.2% observed a single time. What these receptors recognize is not known. Sequenced input: blood, either unsorted or a sorted T cell fraction (not recorded which). Receptor source: a male donor with ankylosing spondylitis.

The sample holds many counts of this clonotype. The V gene is TRBV6-2 or TRBV6-3, the J gene TRBJ1-2; TRBD1 aligns across 7 bases. Germline V gene data show CDR1 as MNHEY and CDR2 as SVGEGT. J lost 0 bases, V lost 5 bases, and 6 bases had no gene match. This CDR3 spans 15 amino acids. The CDR3: CASSIRDRPNYGYTF. CDR3 DNA sequence: TGTGCCAGCAGTATCCGGGACAGACCTAACTATGGCTACACCTTC.

This clonotype was counted at least ten times. This sequence joins TRBV10-3 and TRBJ2-3; 8 nucleotides match TRBD2. The germline V gene has CDR1 ENHRY and CDR2 SYGVKD. The CDR3 loop spans 15 amino acids. V lost 2 bases to trimming and J lost 1 base; unmatched junction nucleotides: 2. As DNA, the CDR3 is TGTGCCATCAGTGAGCCCGGGAGGGGCACAGATACGCAGTATTTT. Translated, it gives CAISEPGRGTDTQYF.

This clonotype was recorded at least ten times. The chain is built from TRBV28 and TRBJ1-3; no firm D call. The CDR3 contains 14 residues. Germline V lookup: CDR1 MDHEN, CDR2 SYDVKM. The V end was cut by 1 base, the J end by 6 bases, with 10 bases between. CDR3 region: CASSLSPGKNTIYF. The CDR3 DNA is TGTGCCAGCAGTTTATCCCCCGGGAAAAACACCATATATTTT.

This clonotype has just a few counts. The CDR3 here is CASRADPLWDQPQHF. In nucleotides, the CDR3 is TGTGCCAGCAGGGCGGATCCCCTGTGGGACCAGCCCCAGCATTTT. The J gene is TRBJ1-5, the V gene TRBV2; D perhaps matches TRBD1 (5 bases). Deletions cut 6 bases from V and 7 bases from J, with 19 bases between. The germline CDR1 and CDR2 sequences are SNHLY and FYNNEI. The CDR3 contains 15 residues.

This clonotype was detected only a few times. The chain couples TRBV5-1 to TRBJ2-7; D perhaps matches TRBD2 (6 bases). Trimming shortened V by 4 bases and J by 4 bases, and 12 bases separated the two germline ends. In germline, CDR1 is SGHRS, CDR2 YFSETQ. This CDR3 comprises 13 residues. The CDR3 DNA is TGCGCCAGCAGCCGGGAGTGGGGATACGAGCAGTACTTC. Its protein is CASSREWGYEQYF.

CDR3 sequence: CASSLEVPPTYEQYF. As DNA, the CDR3 is TGTGCCAGCAGCTTAGAAGTCCCCCCTACCTACGAGCAGTACTTC. This chain joins TRBV11-2 and TRBJ2-7; D is ambiguous. The germline V gene encodes CDR1 SGHAT and CDR2 FQNNGV. V lost 0 bases, J lost 2 bases, and 11 bases lay in between. There are 15 residues in the CDR3.

This clonotype came up many times. The rearrangement uses TRBV11-2 and TRBJ2-1; TRBD2 aligns across 9 bases. Germline lookup yields CDR1 SGHAT and CDR2 FQNNGV. The CDR3 sequence is 19 residues long. V was clipped by 5 bases and J by 2 bases; unmatched bases: 16. CDR3 in DNA: TGTGCCAGCAGCAACCAAGGGACTAGCTCTCAAGGCCCCTACAATGAGCAGTTCTTC. It specifies CASSNQGTSSQGPYNEQFF.

Remarks on this clonotype: This may come from a read error, since a much larger clone is one base off. CDR3 coding DNA: TGTGCCAGCAGCTTATCGGACAGGGGGTGGGACAATGAGCAGTTCTTC. It encodes CASSLSDRGWDNEQFF. V and J are TRBV11-1 and TRBJ2-1; 10 nucleotides match TRBD1. The CDR3 is 16 residues long. CDR1 and CDR2 (germline): SGHAT, FQDESV (reference sequence). V lost 2 bases, J lost 5 bases, and 6 bases stayed unmatched.

This clonotype was seen repeatedly, ten times or more. V is TRBV2 and J is TRBJ1-5; TRBD1 matches 7 bases. CDR1 is SNHLY and CDR2 is FYNNEI in the germline V gene. CDR3 length: 14 amino acids. V dropped 6 bases and J dropped 4; count of bases not matched to a gene: 6. CDR3: CASRDRARNQPQHF. The CDR3 bases are TGTGCCAGCAGAGACAGGGCCCGTAATCAGCCCCAGCATTTT.

This clonotype was recorded many times. The chain couples TRBV10-3 to TRBJ2-5, with 9 bases fitting TRBD1. The J segment lost 4 bases and the V segment lost 9 bases, leaving 9 bases of the junction unmatched. The CDR3 contains 14 residues. Germline lookup yields CDR1 ENHRY and CDR2 SYGVKD. CDR3 coding DNA: TGTGCCATAGCCGGGACAGGGATGCGAGAGACCCAGTACTTC. Its translation is CAIAGTGMRETQYF.

This clonotype was recorded at least ten times. The rearrangement joins TRBV28 to TRBJ2-5; TRBD2 matches 10 bases. The germline gives CDR1 MDHEN, CDR2 SYDVKM. The CDR3 has 16 amino acids. Trimming removed 3 bases from V and 5 bases from J; junction bases left unmatched: 9. This CDR3 is CASSFTLAGAGETQYF. CDR3 coding DNA: TGTGCCAGCAGTTTCACTCTAGCGGGGGCTGGTGAGACCCAGTACTTC.

This clonotype showed up many times. This chain connects TRBV5-6 to TRBJ2-1; 9 positions agree with TRBD1. The length of the CDR3 is 14 residues. Germline CDR1 and CDR2: SGHDT and YYEEEE. V shed 2 bases, J shed 9 bases, and the junction held 6 bases outside the gene matches. The CDR3: CASSFGTGLGEQFF. CDR3 in DNA: TGTGCCAGCAGCTTTGGGACAGGGTTAGGTGAGCAGTTCTTC.

This clonotype was recorded many times. This sequence joins TRBV4-1 and TRBJ2-1; TRBD2 matches at 7 bases. The V and J ends lost 3 bases and 6 bases, in that order; junction bases with no gene match: 11. Germline V gene lookup returns CDR1 MGHRA and CDR2 YSYEKL. The CDR3 has 16 residues. CDR3 protein: CASSHHRDYSINEQFF. CDR3 bases: TGCGCCAGCAGCCATCACCGGGACTACTCTATCAATGAGCAGTTCTTC.

The chain is built from TRBV5-1 and TRBJ1-2, with TRBD1 as a possible D gene (5 bases). The germline V gene has CDR1 SGHRS and CDR2 YFSETQ. The CDR3 sequence is 12 residues long. With 4 bases removed from V and 6 bases from J, the gap between germline ends came to 10 bases. This CDR3 is CASSVGGDGYTF. The CDR3 DNA reads TGCGCCAGCAGCGTTGGGGGAGATGGCTACACCTTC.

This clonotype was counted at least ten times. This sequence joins TRBV28 and TRBJ1-4, with D perhaps TRBD1 (5 bases). Germline V CDR1 and CDR2: MDHEN, SYDVKM. V was cut by 7 bases and J by 8 bases, with 17 bases left in between. The CDR3 is 14 amino acids. This chain's CDR3 is CASTGGGNSEKLFF. DNA of the CDR3: TGTGCCAGCACCGGGGGGGGGAACTCCGAAAAACTGTTTTTT.

The table lists this clonotype with many counts. This chain joins TRBV20-1 and TRBJ2-7; D may be TRBD2 (6 bases). Trimming left V 0 bases short and J 3 bases short, with 18 bases between. The germline CDR1 and CDR2 sequences are DFQATT and SNEGSKA (reference sequence). This CDR3 is built from 16 residues. The chain's CDR3 is CSARDHRTRAGYEQYF. As DNA, the CDR3 is TGCAGTGCTAGAGATCACCGAACTCGAGCGGGCTACGAGCAGTACTTC.

There are many counts of this clonotype. The V call is TRBV7-6, the J call TRBJ2-1; 7 positions agree with TRBD2. Germline V lookup: CDR1 SGHVS, CDR2 FNYEAQ. J lost 4 bases, V lost 1 base, and 4 bases had no gene match. The CDR3 totals 15 residues. CDR3 loop: CASSLVPGGYNEQFF. The CDR3 region has the DNA TGTGCCAGCAGCTTAGTCCCGGGGGGATACAATGAGCAGTTCTTC.

The sample holds a few counts of this clonotype. The V gene is TRBV3-1, the J gene TRBJ2-1; 9 bases fit TRBD2. The ends lost 4 bases at V and 3 bases at J; junction bases unmatched: 16. The CDR3 runs 19 residues. Germline CDR1 is LGHDT and CDR2 is YNNKEL (reference sequence). The CDR3 DNA sequence: TGTGCCAGCAGCCCCGGGACCCTGGATGCTAGCGGGGTCTACAATGAGCAGTTCTTC. Translating gives CASSPGTLDASGVYNEQFF.

This clonotype was observed at least ten times. The rearrangement joins TRBV2 to TRBJ1-2, with TRBD1 identical over 7 bases. In germline, CDR1 is SNHLY, CDR2 FYNNEI. Trimming cost V 4 bases and J 5 bases; bases outside gene matches: 1. The length of the CDR3 is 12 residues. CDR3 amino acids: CASSGQGYGYTF. The DNA for the CDR3 is TGTGCCAGCAGTGGACAGGGTTATGGCTACACCTTC.

This clonotype was detected many times. The chain joins TRBV5-1 to TRBJ2-3, with TRBD1 matching over 9 bases. The germline gives CDR1 SGHRS, CDR2 YFSETQ. The CDR3 totals 14 residues. V shed 5 bases, J shed 4 bases, and the junction held 5 bases outside the gene matches. CDR3 amino acids: CASRTGGRADTQYF. CDR3 nucleotides: TGCGCCAGCAGGACAGGGGGTCGCGCAGATACGCAGTATTTT.

This clonotype was counted only a few times. V gene TRBV5-3 combines with J gene TRBJ2-1, with TRBD2 identical over 7 bases. TRBV5-3 is recorded as an ORF, its role being uncertain. The V segment lost 9 bases and the J segment 5 bases; nucleotides outside the gene matches: 11. CDR3 length: 14 amino acids. CDR3 bases: TGTGCCATGGGCCCCGGGGGGTCCCACAATGAGCAGTTCTTC. Amino acids: CAMGPGGSHNEQFF.

In this sample, this clonotype turned up many times. The J gene is TRBJ1-6, the V gene TRBV5-8; D gene uncertain. This CDR3 is 16 amino acids long. Looked up from germline, CDR1 is SGHTS and CDR2 is YDEGEE. V gave up 4 bases and J gave up 7 bases, with 18 bases separating them. The CDR3: CASSQRHGVMNSPLHF. As DNA, the CDR3 is TGTGCCAGCAGCCAACGACATGGGGTGATGAATTCACCCCTCCACTTT.

Ten or more counts support this clonotype. This sequence joins TRBV7-2 and TRBJ2-2, with a tentative D call TRBD2 (6 bases). The V gene's germline CDR1 is SGHTA and CDR2 FQGNSA. This CDR3 has 14 amino acids. Trimming cost V 6 bases and J 6 bases, with 14 bases left between them. CDR3 loop: CASRGGYSAGELFF. The CDR3 nucleotides read TGTGCCAGCAGGGGGGGATACTCGGCCGGGGAGCTGTTTTTT.

This clonotype appeared many times. V is TRBV29-1 and J is TRBJ2-1; TRBD2 matches at 8 bases. V dropped 4 bases and J dropped 4; count of bases not matched to a gene: 9. Germline lookup yields CDR1 SQVTM and CDR2 ANQGSEA. This CDR3 spans 15 amino acids. The DNA of the CDR3 is TGCAGCGTTGTCCTTTCTAGCGGGCTATACAATGAGCAGTTCTTC. It translates to CSVVLSSGLYNEQFF.

This clonotype was seen many times. The J gene is TRBJ2-7, the V gene TRBV11-2, with 11 bases that match TRBD1. V was pared by 4 bases and J by 1 base, with 12 bases of the junction left unmatched. The CDR3 contains 18 residues. Germline V gene sequence: CDR1 SGHAT, CDR2 FQNNGV. For the CDR3, the DNA is TGTGCCAGCAGCTCCCCCCGACGGGACAGGGGGGTGTCCTACGAGCAGTACTTC. Protein sequence: CASSSPRRDRGVSYEQYF.

In this sample, this clonotype turned up many times. V gene TRBV4-1 combines with J gene TRBJ2-6; a weak D match, TRBD2 (6 bases). V was pared by 1 base and J by 2 bases, with 24 bases between. The length of the CDR3 is 21 residues. Germline V CDR1 and CDR2: MGHRA, YSYEKL. CDR3 region: CASSQALGFYSGGTGANVLTF. Here the CDR3 DNA reads TGCGCCAGCAGCCAAGCTTTGGGGTTCTACAGTGGGGGGACTGGGGCCAACGTCCTGACTTTC.

This clonotype was seen ten or more times. The gene calls are TRBV5-1 and TRBJ2-7; a weak D match, TRBD2 (6 bases). There are 14 residues in the CDR3. CDR1 is SGHRS, CDR2 YFSETQ, per germline. The V and J ends lost 0 bases and 6 bases respectively, with 13 bases between them. The CDR3 coding sequence is TGCGCCAGCAGCTTGGCGGGAGACCTAAGCGAGCAGTACTTC. It yields the protein CASSLAGDLSEQYF.